This T cell receptor (beta chain) appears in the sequencing data of a study of PD-1 blockade in classical Hodgkin lymphoma. No patient escaped relapse after autologous stem cell transplantation, and brentuximab vedotin exposure varied. Trimming took 4 bases from V and 3 from J, leaving 10 bases between them. The CDR3 totals 13 residues. The germline CDR1 and CDR2 sequences are MNHEY and SVGAGI. This table comes from immunoSEQ multiplex PCR, and its TCRdb copy is limited to in-frame clones, with some not included. Of about 150,000 clones listed, nearly 80% are singletons. This clone has just a few counts. Other DNA sequences in this specimen translate into the identical CDR3.

Sample: peripheral blood mononuclear cells (PBMCs), taken before the second cycle of nivolumab. This clonotype originated in a human donor with classical Hodgkin lymphoma. This chain links TRBV6-5 with TRBJ2-7; the D gene is possibly TRBD2 (6 bases). The DNA of the CDR3 is TGTGCCAGCAGTTTGGGACTGTTCTACGAGCAGTACTTC. It yields the protein CASSLGLFYEQYF.